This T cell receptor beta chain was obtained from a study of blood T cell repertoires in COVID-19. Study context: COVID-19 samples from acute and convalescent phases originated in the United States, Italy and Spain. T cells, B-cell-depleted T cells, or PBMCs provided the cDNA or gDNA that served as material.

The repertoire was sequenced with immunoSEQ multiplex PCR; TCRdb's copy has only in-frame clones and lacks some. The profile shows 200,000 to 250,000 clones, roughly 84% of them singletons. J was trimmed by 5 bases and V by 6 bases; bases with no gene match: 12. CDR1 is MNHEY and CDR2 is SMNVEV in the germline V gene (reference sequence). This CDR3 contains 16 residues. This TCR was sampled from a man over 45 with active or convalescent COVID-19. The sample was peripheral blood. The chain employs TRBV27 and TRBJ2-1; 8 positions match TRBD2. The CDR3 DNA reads TGTGCCAGCAGGCGTTCCCGGACTAGCCGTGACAATGAGCAGTTCTTC. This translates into CASRRSRTSRDNEQFF.